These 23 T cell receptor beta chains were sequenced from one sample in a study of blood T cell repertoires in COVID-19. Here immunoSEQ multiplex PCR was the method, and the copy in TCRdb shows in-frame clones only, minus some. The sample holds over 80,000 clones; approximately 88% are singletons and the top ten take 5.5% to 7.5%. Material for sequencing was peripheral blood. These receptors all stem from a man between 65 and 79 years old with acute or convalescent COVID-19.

The CDR3 here is CASSIAAGNEQFF. CDR3 sequence (DNA): TGTGCCAGTAGTATCGCGGCCGGCAATGAGCAGTTCTTC. This chain uses TRBV19 with TRBJ2-1; no firm D call. CDR3 length: 13 residues. Germline V CDR1 and CDR2: LNHDA, SQIVND (reference sequence). Trimming took 3 bases from V and 6 from J, leaving 9 bases between them.

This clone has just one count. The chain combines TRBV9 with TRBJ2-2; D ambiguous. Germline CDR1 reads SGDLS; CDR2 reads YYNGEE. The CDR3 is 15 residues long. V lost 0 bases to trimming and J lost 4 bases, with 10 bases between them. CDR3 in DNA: TGTGCCAGCAGCGTAGCCCCCTCGGGCACCGGGGAGCTGTTTTTT. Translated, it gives CASSVAPSGTGELFF.

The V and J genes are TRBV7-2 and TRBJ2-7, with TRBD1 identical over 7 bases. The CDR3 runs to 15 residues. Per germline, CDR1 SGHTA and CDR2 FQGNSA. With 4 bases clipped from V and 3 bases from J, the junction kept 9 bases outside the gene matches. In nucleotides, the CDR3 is TGTGCCAGCAGCTATGACAGGGTGCCCGACTACGAGCAGTACTTC. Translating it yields CASSYDRVPDYEQYF. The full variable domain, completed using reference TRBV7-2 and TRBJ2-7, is GAGVSQSPSNKVTEKGKDVELRCDPISGHTALYWYRQSLGQGLEFLIYFQGNSAPDKSGLPSDRFSAERTGGSVSTLTIQRTQQEDSAVYLCASSYDRVPDYEQYFGPGTRLTVT.

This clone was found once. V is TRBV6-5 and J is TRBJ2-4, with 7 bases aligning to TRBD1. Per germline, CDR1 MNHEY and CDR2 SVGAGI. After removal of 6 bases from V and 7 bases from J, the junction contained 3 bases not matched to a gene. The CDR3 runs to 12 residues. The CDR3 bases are TGTGCCAGCAGCGTACAGGGGAACATTCAGTACTTC. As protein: CASSVQGNIQYF.

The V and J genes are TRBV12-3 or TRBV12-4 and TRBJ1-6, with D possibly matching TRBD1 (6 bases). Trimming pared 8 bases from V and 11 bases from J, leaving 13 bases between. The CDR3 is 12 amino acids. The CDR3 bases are TGTGCCAGCGCGCGGGGGGGGCCACCCCTCCACTTT. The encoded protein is CASARGGPPLHF.

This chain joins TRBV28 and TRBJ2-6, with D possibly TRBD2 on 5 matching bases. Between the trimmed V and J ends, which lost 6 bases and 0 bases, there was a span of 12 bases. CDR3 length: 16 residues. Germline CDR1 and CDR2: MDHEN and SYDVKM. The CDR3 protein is CASSNRGSSGANVLTF. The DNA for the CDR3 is TGTGCCAGCAGCAACAGAGGGAGCTCTGGGGCCAACGTCCTGACTTTC.

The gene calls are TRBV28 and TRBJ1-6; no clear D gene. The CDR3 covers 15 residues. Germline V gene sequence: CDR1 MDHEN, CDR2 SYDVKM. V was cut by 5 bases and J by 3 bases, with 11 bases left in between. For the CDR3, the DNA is TGTGCCAGCAGTCGGCCTGACAACTATAATTCACCCCTCCACTTT. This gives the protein CASSRPDNYNSPLHF.

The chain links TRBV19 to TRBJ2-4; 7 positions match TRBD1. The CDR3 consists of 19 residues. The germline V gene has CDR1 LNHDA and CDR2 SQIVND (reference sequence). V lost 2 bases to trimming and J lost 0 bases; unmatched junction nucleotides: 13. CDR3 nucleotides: TGTGCCAGTAGTATAAGTCGTGGGCAGGGGGTTCGAGCCAAAAACATTCAGTACTTC. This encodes CASSISRGQGVRAKNIQYF.

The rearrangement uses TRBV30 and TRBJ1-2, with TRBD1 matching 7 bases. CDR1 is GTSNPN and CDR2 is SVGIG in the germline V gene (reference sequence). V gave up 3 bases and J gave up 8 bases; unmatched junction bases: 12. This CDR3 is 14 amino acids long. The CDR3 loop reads CAWSLNQQGRGYTF. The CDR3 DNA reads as TGTGCCTGGAGCCTGAACCAACAGGGGAGAGGCTACACCTTC.

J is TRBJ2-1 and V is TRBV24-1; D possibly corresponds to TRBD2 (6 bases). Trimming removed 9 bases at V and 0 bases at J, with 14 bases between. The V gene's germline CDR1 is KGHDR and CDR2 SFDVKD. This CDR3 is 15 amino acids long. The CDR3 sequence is CATAAGSSSYNEQFF. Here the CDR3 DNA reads TGTGCCACCGCCGCGGGGTCCAGCTCCTACAATGAGCAGTTCTTC.

DNA of the CDR3: TGTGCCAGCAGTGAATTCCCAGGGCCAGGAAACACCATATATTTT. This gives the protein CASSEFPGPGNTIYF. The V call is TRBV6-1, the J call TRBJ1-3; D is possibly TRBD1 (5 bases). The germline gives CDR1 MNHNS, CDR2 SASEGT. The V end was cut by 2 bases, the J end by 4 bases, with 12 bases between. This CDR3 is 15 amino acids long.

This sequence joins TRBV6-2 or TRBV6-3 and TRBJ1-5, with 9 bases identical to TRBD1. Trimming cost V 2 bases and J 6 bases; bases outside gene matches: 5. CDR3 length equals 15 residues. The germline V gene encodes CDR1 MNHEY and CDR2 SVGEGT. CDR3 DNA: TGTGCCAGCAGTTACAGGGGGACAGGGCGTCAGCCCCAGCATTTT. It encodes CASSYRGTGRQPQHF.

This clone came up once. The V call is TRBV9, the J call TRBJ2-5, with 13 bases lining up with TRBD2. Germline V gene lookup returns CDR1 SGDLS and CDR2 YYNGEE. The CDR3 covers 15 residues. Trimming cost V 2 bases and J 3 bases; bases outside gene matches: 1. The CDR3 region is CASSVGLAGEETQYF. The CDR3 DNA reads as TGTGCCAGCAGCGTCGGACTAGCGGGGGAAGAGACCCAGTACTTC.

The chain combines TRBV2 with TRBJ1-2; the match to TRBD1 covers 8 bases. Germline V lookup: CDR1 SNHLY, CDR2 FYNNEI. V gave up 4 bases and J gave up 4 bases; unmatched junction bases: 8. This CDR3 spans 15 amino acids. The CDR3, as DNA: TGTGCCAGCAGTGCCATAGACAGGGGCGGCTATGGCTACACCTTC. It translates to CASSAIDRGGYGYTF.

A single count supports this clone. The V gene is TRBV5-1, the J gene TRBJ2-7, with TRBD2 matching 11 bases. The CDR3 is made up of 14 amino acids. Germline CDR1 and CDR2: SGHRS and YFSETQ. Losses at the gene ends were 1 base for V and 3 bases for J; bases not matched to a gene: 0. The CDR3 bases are TGCGCCAGCAGCTTGACTAGCGGGGGCTACGAGCAGTACTTC. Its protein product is CASSLTSGGYEQYF.

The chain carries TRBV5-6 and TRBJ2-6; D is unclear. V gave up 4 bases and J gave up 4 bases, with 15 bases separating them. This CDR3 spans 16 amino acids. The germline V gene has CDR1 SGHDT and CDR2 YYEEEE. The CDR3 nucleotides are TGTGCCAGCAGCCCGAGAGGCAAGTCAGGGGCCAACGTCCTGACTTTC. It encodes CASSPRGKSGANVLTF.

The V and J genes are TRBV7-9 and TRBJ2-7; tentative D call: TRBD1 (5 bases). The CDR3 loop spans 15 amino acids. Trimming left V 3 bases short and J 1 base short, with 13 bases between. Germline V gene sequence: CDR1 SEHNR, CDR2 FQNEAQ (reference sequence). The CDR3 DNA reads TGTGCCAGCAGCTTGGGGCGTCTCTTTTCCTACGAGCAGTACTTC. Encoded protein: CASSLGRLFSYEQYF.

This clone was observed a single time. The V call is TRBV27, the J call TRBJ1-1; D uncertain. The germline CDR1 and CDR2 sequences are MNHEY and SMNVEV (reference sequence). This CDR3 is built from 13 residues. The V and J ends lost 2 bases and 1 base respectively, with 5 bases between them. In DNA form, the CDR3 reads TGTGCCAGCAGTTTAGTACAGAACACTGAAGCTTTCTTT. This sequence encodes CASSLVQNTEAFF.

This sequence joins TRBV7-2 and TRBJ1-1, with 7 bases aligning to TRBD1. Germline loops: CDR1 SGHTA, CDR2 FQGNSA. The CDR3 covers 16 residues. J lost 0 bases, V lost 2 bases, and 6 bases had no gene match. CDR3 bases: TGTGCCAGCAGCTTATACGGGACAGCACTGAACACTGAAGCTTTCTTT. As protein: CASSLYGTALNTEAFF.

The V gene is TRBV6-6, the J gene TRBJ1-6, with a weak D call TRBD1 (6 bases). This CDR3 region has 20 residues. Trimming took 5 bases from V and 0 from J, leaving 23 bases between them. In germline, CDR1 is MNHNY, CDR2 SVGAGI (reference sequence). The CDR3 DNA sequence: TGTGCCAGCAGTCGACGACAGGACTCCATGATCAGCTCCTATAATTCACCCCTCCACTTT. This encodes CASSRRQDSMISSYNSPLHF.

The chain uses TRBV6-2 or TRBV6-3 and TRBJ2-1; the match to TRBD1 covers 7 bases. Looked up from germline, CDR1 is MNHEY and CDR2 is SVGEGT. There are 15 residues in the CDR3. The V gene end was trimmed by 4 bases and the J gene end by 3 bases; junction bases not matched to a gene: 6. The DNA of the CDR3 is TGTGCCAGCAGTTCCCTCGGACAGGACTACAATGAGCAGTTCTTC. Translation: CASSSLGQDYNEQFF.

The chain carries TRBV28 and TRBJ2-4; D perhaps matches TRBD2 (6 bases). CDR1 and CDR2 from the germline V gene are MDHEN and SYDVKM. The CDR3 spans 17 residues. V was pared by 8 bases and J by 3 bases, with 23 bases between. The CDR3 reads CASHKGPPTRGKNIQYF. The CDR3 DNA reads TGTGCCAGCCACAAGGGTCCCCCGACTAGGGGCAAAAACATTCAGTACTTC.

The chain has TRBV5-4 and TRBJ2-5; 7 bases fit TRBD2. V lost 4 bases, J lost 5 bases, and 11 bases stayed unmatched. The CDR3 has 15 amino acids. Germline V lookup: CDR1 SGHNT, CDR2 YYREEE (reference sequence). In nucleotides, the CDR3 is TGTGCCAGCAGCCGTGGGGGGAGGGGAGCCGAGACCCAGTACTTC. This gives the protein CASSRGGRGAETQYF.